In this sample, the clone carrying this T cell receptor beta chain turned up once. Its antigen is as yet unknown. Repertoires were generated with immunoSEQ multiplex PCR, while TCRdb's copy carries only in-frame clones and drops some. The sample yields 67,000 or so clones, around four fifths seen once. The data belong to a study of OX40 agonist ivuxolimab in advanced cancers. Overall study: The patients received ivuxolimab by intravenous route every 2 weeks at 0.01 to 10 mg/kg. General study points: Specificity for antigen went undetermined in the expanded peripheral T cells. Also showing low normalized T-cell clonal expansion were some of the nonresponders.

The starting material was CD4+ or CD8+ T cells sorted from blood, obtained in a trial of the OX40 agonist ivuxolimab. This TCR was sampled from an adult with an advanced solid tumor such as melanoma, head and neck, liver or kidney cancer.

The CDR3 sequence is CASSLNPGLPPHEQYF. CDR3 DNA: TGCGCCAGCAGCTTGAATCCAGGTTTACCTCCCCACGAGCAGTACTTC. V and J are TRBV5-1 and TRBJ2-5; no clear D gene. The J call may be mistaken, given a closer DNA end match to TRBJ2-7. In germline, CDR1 is SGHRS, CDR2 YFSETQ. The CDR3 contains 16 residues.